This entry lists 2 T cell receptor beta chains sequenced from one sample in a study of Graves' ophthalmopathy and Graves' hyperthyroidism (dated by TCRdb to the late 2010s). The listed sequencing device is Illumina HiSeq 2000. For repertoire sequencing, the TCR beta CDR3 regions were amplified from RNA transcripts. The first round was an RT-PCR using HTBI primers with the Qiagen OneStep RT-PCR kit, and this first round was followed by a second-round multiplex PCR, then size selection and purification. TCRdb reprocessed the public reads (quality trimming at Q25 with fastp, clone calling with MiXCR) and kept in-frame beta chains. Here each entry gathers all rows of one CDR3 protein and keeps the most common genes and DNA. The sample contains 170,000 or so distinct CDR3 sequences, less than 45% of them found a single time. In total, the top ten clones hold 5.8% of the sample. The sequenced sample consisted of peripheral blood. The receptors were sampled from a woman aged 40 to 49 with Graves' ophthalmopathy. Donor details come from another sample of the same person, matched by shared clones.

V is TRBV6-5 and J is TRBJ1-2; D possibly corresponds to TRBD1 (6 bases). This CDR3 is 15 amino acids long. The germline V and J ends were trimmed by 4 bases and 2 bases, with 14 bases remaining between them. The V gene's germline CDR1 is MNHEY and CDR2 SVGAGI. This CDR3 is CASSLHRASNYGYTF. The CDR3 DNA sequence: TGTGCCAGCAGTTTACACAGGGCTTCCAACTATGGCTACACCTTC.

This clonotype came up a few times. The chain employs TRBV6-5 and TRBJ2-7; the D gene is possibly TRBD1 (5 bases). V lost 2 bases and J lost 3, with 8 bases in between. Germline V gene lookup returns CDR1 MNHEY and CDR2 SVGAGI. This CDR3 is 13 amino acids long. In DNA, the CDR3 is TGTGCCAGCAGTTACCAACAGGACTACGAGCAGTACTTC. Translated: CASSYQQDYEQYF.